The sequence of this TCR beta chain was determined in a study of blood T cells in healthy people across ages. The V segment lost 6 bases and the J segment 0 bases; nucleotides outside the gene matches: 6. The CDR3 has 15 residues. Germline values: CDR1 MNHEY, CDR2 SVGEGT. Together with a sample-barcoded 5' primer, a J-beta primer mix was included in a second PCR lasting roughly 6 to 12 cycles. TCRdb called the 5' RACE reads again in MiXCR, with one record for every CDR3 protein. This sample carries 580,000 or so distinct CDR3 sequences, 45% to 55% of them seen once, and the ten largest clones take approximately 23%.

This clonotype was obtained from a man older than 75 in good health. The rearrangement joins TRBV6-2 or TRBV6-3 to TRBJ2-5; 8 nucleotides match TRBD1. Source material: blood. CDR3 DNA sequence: TGTGCCAGCAGCGCGGGACAGGCGTACCAAGAGACCCAGTACTTC. The encoded protein is CASSAGQAYQETQYF.